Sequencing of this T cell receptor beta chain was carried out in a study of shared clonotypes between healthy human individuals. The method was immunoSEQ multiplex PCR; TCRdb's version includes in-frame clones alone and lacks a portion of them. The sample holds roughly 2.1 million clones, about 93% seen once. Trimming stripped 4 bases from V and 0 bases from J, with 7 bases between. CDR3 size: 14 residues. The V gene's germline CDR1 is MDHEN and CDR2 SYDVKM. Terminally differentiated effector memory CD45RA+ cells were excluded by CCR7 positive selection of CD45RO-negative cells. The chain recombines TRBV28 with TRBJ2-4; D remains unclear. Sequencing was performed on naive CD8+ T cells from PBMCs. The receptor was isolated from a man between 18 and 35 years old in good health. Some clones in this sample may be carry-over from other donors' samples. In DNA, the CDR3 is TGTGCCAGCAGTTATAACCTAGCCAAAAACATTCAGTACTTC. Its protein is CASSYNLAKNIQYF.